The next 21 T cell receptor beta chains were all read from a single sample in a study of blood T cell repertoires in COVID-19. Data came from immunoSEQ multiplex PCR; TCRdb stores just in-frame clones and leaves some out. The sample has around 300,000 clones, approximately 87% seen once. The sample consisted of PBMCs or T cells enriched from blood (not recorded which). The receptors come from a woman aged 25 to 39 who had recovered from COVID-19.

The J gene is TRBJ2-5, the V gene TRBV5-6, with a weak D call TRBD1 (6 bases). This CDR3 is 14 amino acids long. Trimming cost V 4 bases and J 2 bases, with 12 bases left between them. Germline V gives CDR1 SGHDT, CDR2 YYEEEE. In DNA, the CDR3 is TGTGCCAGCAGCATGGATACAGGGCAAGAGACCCAGTACTTC. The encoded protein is CASSMDTGQETQYF. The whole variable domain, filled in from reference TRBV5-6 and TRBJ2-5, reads DAGVTQSPTHLIKTRGQQVTLRCSPKSGHDTVSWYQQALGQGPQFIFQYYEEEERQRGNFPDRFSGHQFPNYSSELNVNALLLGDSALYLCASSMDTGQETQYFGPGTRLLVL.

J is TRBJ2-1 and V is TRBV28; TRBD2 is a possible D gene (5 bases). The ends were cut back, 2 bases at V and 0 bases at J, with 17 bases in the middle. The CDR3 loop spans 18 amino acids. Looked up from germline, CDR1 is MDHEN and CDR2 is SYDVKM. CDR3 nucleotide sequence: TGTGCCAGCAGTTTAGTCGGATTTAGCGCAAGCTCCTACAATGAGCAGTTCTTC. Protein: CASSLVGFSASSYNEQFF.

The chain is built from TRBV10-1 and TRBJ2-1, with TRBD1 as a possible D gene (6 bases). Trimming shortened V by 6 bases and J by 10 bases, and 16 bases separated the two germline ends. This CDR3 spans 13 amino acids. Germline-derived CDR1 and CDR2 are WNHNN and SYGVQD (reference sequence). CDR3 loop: CASSLNRDGEQFF. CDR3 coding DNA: TGCGCCAGCAGCCTTAACAGGGATGGGGAGCAGTTCTTC.

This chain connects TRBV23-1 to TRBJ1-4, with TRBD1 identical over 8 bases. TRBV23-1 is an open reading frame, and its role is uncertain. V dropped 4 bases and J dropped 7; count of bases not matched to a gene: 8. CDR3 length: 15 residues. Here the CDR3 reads CASSPRTGWAEKLFF. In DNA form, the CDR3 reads TGCGCCAGCAGTCCGCGGACAGGGTGGGCTGAAAAACTGTTTTTT.

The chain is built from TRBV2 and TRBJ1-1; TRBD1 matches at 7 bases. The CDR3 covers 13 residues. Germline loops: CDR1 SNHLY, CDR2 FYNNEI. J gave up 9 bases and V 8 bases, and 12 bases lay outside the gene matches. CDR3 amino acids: CASGGQLKMKAFF. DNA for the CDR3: TGTGCCAGCGGGGGACAGTTAAAAATGAAAGCTTTCTTT.

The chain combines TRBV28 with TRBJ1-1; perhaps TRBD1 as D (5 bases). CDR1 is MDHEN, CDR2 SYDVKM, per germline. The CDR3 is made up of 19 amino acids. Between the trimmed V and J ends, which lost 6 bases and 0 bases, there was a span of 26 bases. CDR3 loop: CASSRVRGGGTSMNTEAFF. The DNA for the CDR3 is TGTGCCAGCAGCCGGGTGAGGGGCGGGGGAACGAGCATGAACACTGAAGCTTTCTTT.

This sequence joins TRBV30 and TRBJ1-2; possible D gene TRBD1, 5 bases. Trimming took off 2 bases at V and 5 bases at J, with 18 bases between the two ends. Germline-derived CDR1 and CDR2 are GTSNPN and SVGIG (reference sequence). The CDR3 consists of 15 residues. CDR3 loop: CAWSQVSAGRYGYTF. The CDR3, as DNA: TGTGCCTGGAGTCAGGTGTCCGCAGGGAGGTATGGCTACACCTTC.

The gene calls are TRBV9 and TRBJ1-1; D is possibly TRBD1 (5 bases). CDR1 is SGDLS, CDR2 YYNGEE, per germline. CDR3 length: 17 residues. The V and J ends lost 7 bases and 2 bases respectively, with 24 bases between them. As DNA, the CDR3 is TGTGCCAGCGCACCTGGGCGGGGGGTGGCAGAAAACACTGAAGCTTTCTTT. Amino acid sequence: CASAPGRGVAENTEAFF. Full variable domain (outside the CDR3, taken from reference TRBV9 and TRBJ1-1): DSGVTQTPKHLITATGQRVTLRCSPRSGDLSVYWYQQSLDQGLQFLIQYYNGEERAKGNILERFSAQQFPDLHSELNLSSLELGDSALYFCASAPGRGVAENTEAFFGQGTRLTVV.

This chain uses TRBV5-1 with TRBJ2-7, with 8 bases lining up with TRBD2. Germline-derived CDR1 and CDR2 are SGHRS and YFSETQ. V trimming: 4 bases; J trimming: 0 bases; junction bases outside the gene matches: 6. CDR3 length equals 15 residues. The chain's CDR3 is CASSLERGSSYEQYF. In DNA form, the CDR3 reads TGCGCCAGCAGCCTCGAGCGGGGGTCCTCCTACGAGCAGTACTTC. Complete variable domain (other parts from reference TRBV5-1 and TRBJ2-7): KAGVTQTPRYLIKTRGQQVTLSCSPISGHRSVSWYQQTPGQGLQFLFEYFSETQRNKGNFPGRFSGRQFSNSRSEMNVSTLELGDSALYLCASSLERGSSYEQYFGPGTRLTVT.

CDR3 residues: CASSRQGNSNQPQHF. CDR3 sequence (DNA): TGTGCCAGCAGCAGACAGGGGAATAGCAATCAGCCCCAGCATTTT. This chain connects TRBV11-2 to TRBJ1-5, with 8 bases fitting TRBD1. With 5 bases clipped from V and 0 bases from J, the junction kept 3 bases outside the gene matches. Germline CDR1 is SGHAT and CDR2 is FQNNGV. The length of the CDR3 is 15 residues. The full variable domain, in which reference TRBV11-2 and TRBJ1-5 provide the parts outside the CDR3, is EAGVAQSPRYKIIEKRQSVAFWCNPISGHATLYWYQQILGQGPKLLIQFQNNGVVDDSQLPKDRFSAERLKGVDSTLKIQPAKLEDSAVYLCASSRQGNSNQPQHFGDGTRLSIL.

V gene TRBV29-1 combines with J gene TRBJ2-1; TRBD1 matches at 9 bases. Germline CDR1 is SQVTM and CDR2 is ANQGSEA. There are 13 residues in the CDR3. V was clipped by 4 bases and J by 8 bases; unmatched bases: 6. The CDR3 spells CSVVRDRVDEQFF. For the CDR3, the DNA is TGCAGCGTTGTTCGGGACAGGGTGGATGAGCAGTTCTTC.

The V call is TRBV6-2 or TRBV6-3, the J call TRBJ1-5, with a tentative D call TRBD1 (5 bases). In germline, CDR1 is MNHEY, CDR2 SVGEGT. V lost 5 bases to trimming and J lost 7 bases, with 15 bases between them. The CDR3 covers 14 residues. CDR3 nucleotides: TGTGCCAGCAGTCCCGACGGGGCGGGGCAGCCCCAGCATTTT. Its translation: CASSPDGAGQPQHF.

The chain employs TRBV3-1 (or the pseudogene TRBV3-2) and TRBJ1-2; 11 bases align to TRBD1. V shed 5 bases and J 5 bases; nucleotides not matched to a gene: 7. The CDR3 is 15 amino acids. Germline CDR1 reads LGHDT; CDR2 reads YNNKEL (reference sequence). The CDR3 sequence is CASSYGQGAGYGYTF. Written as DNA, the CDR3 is TGTGCCAGCAGCTATGGACAGGGGGCAGGATATGGCTACACCTTC.

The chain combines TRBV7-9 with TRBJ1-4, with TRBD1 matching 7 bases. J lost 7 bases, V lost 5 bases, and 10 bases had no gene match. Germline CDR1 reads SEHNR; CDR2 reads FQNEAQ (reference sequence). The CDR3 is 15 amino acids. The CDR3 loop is CASSPSGGKGEKLFF. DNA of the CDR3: TGTGCCAGCAGCCCCTCAGGGGGAAAGGGTGAAAAACTGTTTTTT.

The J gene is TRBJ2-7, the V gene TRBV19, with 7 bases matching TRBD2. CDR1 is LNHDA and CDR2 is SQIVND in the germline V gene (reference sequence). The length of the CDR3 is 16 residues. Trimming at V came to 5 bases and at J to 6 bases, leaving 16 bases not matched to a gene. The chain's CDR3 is CASSPLWTSYSFEQYF. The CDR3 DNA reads TGTGCCAGTAGTCCACTATGGACTAGTTACTCGTTCGAGCAGTACTTC.

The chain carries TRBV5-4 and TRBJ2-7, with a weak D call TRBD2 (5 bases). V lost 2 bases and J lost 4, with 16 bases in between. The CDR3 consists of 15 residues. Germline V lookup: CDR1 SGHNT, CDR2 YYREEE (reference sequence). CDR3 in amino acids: CASSFSMGDQYEQYF. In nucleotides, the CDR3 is TGTGCCAGCAGCTTTTCTATGGGAGATCAATACGAGCAGTACTTC.

The CDR3 protein is CASSGLDRGTEAFF. The CDR3 DNA follows: TGTGCCAGTAGTGGCTTGGACAGGGGGACTGAAGCTTTCTTT. J is TRBJ1-1 and V is TRBV19; 10 bases agree with TRBD1. V shed 5 bases, J shed 5 bases, and the junction held 5 bases outside the gene matches. The CDR3 is 14 amino acids. The germline gives CDR1 LNHDA, CDR2 SQIVND (reference sequence). The complete variable domain, with remaining parts taken from reference TRBV19 and TRBJ1-1, reads DGGITQSPKYLFRKEGQNVTLSCEQNLNHDAMYWYRQDPGQGLRLIYYSQIVNDFQKGDIAEGYSVSREKKESFPLTVTSAQKNPTAFYLCASSGLDRGTEAFFGQGTRLTVV.

CDR3 in DNA: TGTGCCAGCAGCTCGAGGAGGGTGGACCCCTACGAGCAGTACTTC. The encoded protein is CASSSRRVDPYEQYF. The chain recombines TRBV7-2 with TRBJ2-7; D possibly corresponds to TRBD2 (6 bases). The germline V and J ends were trimmed by 4 bases and 2 bases, with 15 bases remaining between them. This CDR3 is 15 amino acids long. Germline lookup yields CDR1 SGHTA and CDR2 FQGNSA. The variable domain in full, completed from reference TRBV7-2 and TRBJ2-7, reads GAGVSQSPSNKVTEKGKDVELRCDPISGHTALYWYRQSLGQGLEFLIYFQGNSAPDKSGLPSDRFSAERTGGSVSTLTIQRTQQEDSAVYLCASSSRRVDPYEQYFGPGTRLTVT.

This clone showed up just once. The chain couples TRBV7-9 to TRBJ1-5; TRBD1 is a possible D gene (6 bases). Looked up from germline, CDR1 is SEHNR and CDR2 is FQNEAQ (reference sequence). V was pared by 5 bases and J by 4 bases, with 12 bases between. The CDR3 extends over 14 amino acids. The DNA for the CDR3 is TGTGCCAGCAGCCGACAGGAGCCAAATCAGCCCCAGCATTTT. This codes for CASSRQEPNQPQHF.

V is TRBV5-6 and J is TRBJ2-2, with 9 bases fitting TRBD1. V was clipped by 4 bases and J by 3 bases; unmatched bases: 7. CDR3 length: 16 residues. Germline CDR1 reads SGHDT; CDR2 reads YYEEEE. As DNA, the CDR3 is TGTGCCAGCAGCGCGCGATGGACAGGGGACACCGGGGAGCTGTTTTTT. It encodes CASSARWTGDTGELFF. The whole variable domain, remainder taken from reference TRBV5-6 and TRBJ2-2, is DAGVTQSPTHLIKTRGQQVTLRCSPKSGHDTVSWYQQALGQGPQFIFQYYEEEERQRGNFPDRFSGHQFPNYSSELNVNALLLGDSALYLCASSARWTGDTGELFFGEGSRLTVL.

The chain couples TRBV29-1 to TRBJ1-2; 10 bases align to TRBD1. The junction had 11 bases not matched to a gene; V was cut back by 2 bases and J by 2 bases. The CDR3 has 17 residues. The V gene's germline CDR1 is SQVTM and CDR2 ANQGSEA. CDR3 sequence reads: CSVERRSRDRGNYGYTF. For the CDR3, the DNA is TGCAGCGTTGAAAGACGTTCCCGGGACAGGGGAAACTATGGCTACACCTTC.